These T cell receptor beta chains were read from a single sample in a study of shared clonotypes between healthy human individuals. Profiled with immunoSEQ multiplex PCR; TCRdb holds only in-frame clones, not every one. Of approximately 530,000 clones in the sample, 90% to 96% were seen once. The specimen was naive CD4+ T cells sorted from blood. The receptors derive from a woman between 25 and 40 years old in good health. CDR3s include the opening cysteine and the closing phenylalanine or tryptophan. The order of the fields is D gene, V gene, J gene, clone size, CDR3 protein, CDR3 DNA. D genes are given only for firm matches. Rows give clone size only sometimes, using once, few, many, or a class for an expanded clone.

d_call: -
v_call: TRBV4-1
j_call: TRBJ1-4
clone_size: -
cdr3_aa: CASSLSPLGNEKLFF
cdr3_nt: TGCGCCAGCAGCCTAAGTCCTTTGGGTAATGAAAAACTGTTTTTT

d_call: TRBD2
v_call: TRBV5-1
j_call: TRBJ2-3
clone_size: -
cdr3_aa: CASSSTGAGGPDTQYF
cdr3_nt: TGCGCCAGCAGCTCAACCGGAGCGGGAGGACCAGATACGCAGTATTTT

d_call: -
v_call: TRBV11-2
j_call: TRBJ2-7
clone_size: -
cdr3_aa: CASSLVSGSSYEQYF
cdr3_nt: TGTGCCAGCAGCTTAGTTTCCGGGTCTTCCTACGAGCAGTACTTC

d_call: -
v_call: TRBV6-1
j_call: TRBJ2-5
clone_size: -
cdr3_aa: CASSEDRVRETQYF
cdr3_nt: TGTGCCAGCAGTGAAGACAGGGTGAGGGAGACCCAGTACTTC

d_call: TRBD1
v_call: TRBV2
j_call: TRBJ1-1
clone_size: -
cdr3_aa: CASSRGQGNIRYTEAFF
cdr3_nt: TGTGCCAGCAGCAGAGGACAGGGGAATATTCGGTACACTGAAGCTTTCTTT

d_call: -
v_call: TRBV5-8
j_call: TRBJ2-5
clone_size: -
cdr3_aa: CASIHVRRGRETQYF
cdr3_nt: TGTGCCAGCATCCATGTCCGAAGAGGGAGAGAGACCCAGTACTTC

d_call: -
v_call: TRBV28
j_call: TRBJ2-1
clone_size: -
cdr3_aa: CASNLAGTSDNEQFF
cdr3_nt: TGTGCCAGCAATCTTGCCGGGACCAGCGACAATGAGCAGTTCTTC

d_call: TRBD1
v_call: TRBV4-1
j_call: TRBJ1-2
clone_size: -
cdr3_aa: CASSRGLYGYTF
cdr3_nt: TGCGCCAGCTCCAGGGGGCTTTATGGCTACACCTTC

d_call: -
v_call: TRBV29-1
j_call: TRBJ1-2
clone_size: -
cdr3_aa: CSVDPDYGYTF
cdr3_nt: TGCAGCGTTGATCCAGACTATGGCTACACCTTC

d_call: TRBD2
v_call: TRBV6-6
j_call: TRBJ2-3
clone_size: -
cdr3_aa: CASSSGTALDTQYF
cdr3_nt: TGTGCCAGCAGTAGCGGGACTGCCCTAGATACGCAGTATTTT

d_call: -
v_call: TRBV5-5
j_call: TRBJ2-7
clone_size: -
cdr3_aa: CASSLLGAAYEQYF
cdr3_nt: TGTGCCAGCAGCCTGCTCGGGGCGGCATACGAGCAGTACTTC

d_call: TRBD1
v_call: TRBV6-5
j_call: TRBJ2-7
clone_size: -
cdr3_aa: CASRAGTGIEQYF
cdr3_nt: TGTGCCAGCAGGGCCGGGACAGGTATCGAGCAGTACTTC

d_call: -
v_call: TRBV2
j_call: TRBJ2-7
clone_size: -
cdr3_aa: CASSGTGYEQYF
cdr3_nt: TGTGCCAGCAGTGGGACTGGATACGAGCAGTACTTC

d_call: -
v_call: TRBV4-1
j_call: TRBJ2-6
clone_size: -
cdr3_aa: CASSQGRILLSGANVLTF
cdr3_nt: TGCGCCAGCAGCCAAGGGAGGATTCTTCTCTCTGGGGCCAACGTCCTGACTTTC

d_call: -
v_call: TRBV28
j_call: TRBJ2-7
clone_size: -
cdr3_aa: CASSPTPVSKTSRYEQYF
cdr3_nt: TGTGCCAGCAGTCCCACGCCTGTCTCGAAGACTAGTAGATACGAGCAGTACTTC

d_call: -
v_call: TRBV28
j_call: TRBJ1-6
clone_size: -
cdr3_aa: CASSQRGLIFSPLHF
cdr3_nt: TGTGCCAGCAGTCAACGGGGCCTAATCTTTTCACCCCTCCACTTT

d_call: -
v_call: TRBV9
j_call: TRBJ2-1
clone_size: -
cdr3_aa: CASSPRLVKSSYNEQFF
cdr3_nt: TGTGCCAGCAGCCCTCGACTAGTTAAGAGCTCCTACAATGAGCAGTTCTTC

d_call: -
v_call: TRBV27
j_call: TRBJ2-2
clone_size: -
cdr3_aa: CASSLRGGRTNTGELFF
cdr3_nt: TGTGCCAGCAGTTTACGAGGGGGGAGGACGAACACCGGGGAGCTGTTTTTT

d_call: TRBD2
v_call: TRBV29-1
j_call: TRBJ2-1
clone_size: -
cdr3_aa: CSVEAGGLAGGPRSYNEQFF
cdr3_nt: TGCAGCGTTGAAGCTGGGGGACTAGCGGGAGGACCCCGTAGTTACAATGAGCAGTTCTTC

d_call: -
v_call: TRBV5-4
j_call: TRBJ1-1
clone_size: once
cdr3_aa: CASSKDTNTEAFF
cdr3_nt: TGTGCCAGCAGCAAGGACACGAACACTGAAGCTTTCTTT

d_call: -
v_call: TRBV2
j_call: TRBJ2-5
clone_size: -
cdr3_aa: CASSDGGGRETQYF
cdr3_nt: TGTGCCAGCAGTGATGGAGGGGGGCGGGAGACCCAGTACTTC

d_call: -
v_call: TRBV28
j_call: TRBJ2-7
clone_size: -
cdr3_aa: CASRSRLGYEQYF
cdr3_nt: TGTGCCAGCAGGTCAAGACTGGGGTACGAGCAGTACTTC

d_call: TRBD1
v_call: TRBV18
j_call: TRBJ2-1
clone_size: -
cdr3_aa: CASSPVGQGFYNEQFF
cdr3_nt: TGTGCCAGCTCACCGGTCGGACAGGGGTTTTACAATGAGCAGTTCTTC

d_call: -
v_call: TRBV5-1
j_call: TRBJ1-1
clone_size: -
cdr3_aa: CASSPDGLVNTEAFF
cdr3_nt: TGCGCCAGCAGCCCCGACGGACTGGTGAACACTGAAGCTTTCTTT

d_call: -
v_call: TRBV18
j_call: TRBJ2-3
clone_size: -
cdr3_aa: CASSRALQRASTDTQYF
cdr3_nt: TGTGCCAGCTCTCGGGCCCTACAGCGGGCGAGCACAGATACGCAGTATTTT

d_call: TRBD1
v_call: TRBV28
j_call: TRBJ2-7
clone_size: -
cdr3_aa: CASSFRDRVVYEQYF
cdr3_nt: TGTGCCAGCAGTTTCCGGGACAGGGTAGTCTACGAGCAGTACTTC

d_call: -
v_call: TRBV2
j_call: TRBJ2-7
clone_size: -
cdr3_aa: CASSEGRAPQTYEQYF
cdr3_nt: TGTGCCAGCAGTGAAGGACGGGCCCCACAAACCTACGAGCAGTACTTC

d_call: TRBD2
v_call: TRBV6-5
j_call: TRBJ2-2
clone_size: -
cdr3_aa: CASRRGLESTGELFF
cdr3_nt: TGTGCCAGCAGACGGGGACTAGAGAGCACCGGGGAGCTGTTTTTT

d_call: -
v_call: TRBV5-1
j_call: TRBJ2-5
clone_size: -
cdr3_aa: CASSLNRKETQYF
cdr3_nt: TGCGCCAGCAGCTTGAATAGAAAAGAGACCCAGTACTTC

d_call: TRBD2
v_call: TRBV6-1
j_call: TRBJ2-7
clone_size: once
cdr3_aa: CASRAGLAGDEQYF
cdr3_nt: TGTGCCAGCAGGGCCGGACTAGCGGGAGACGAGCAGTACTTC

d_call: -
v_call: TRBV2
j_call: TRBJ1-5
clone_size: -
cdr3_aa: CASSDPRQAISDQHF
cdr3_nt: TGTGCCAGCAGTGATCCCCGACAGGCCATTTCGGACCAGCATTTT

d_call: -
v_call: TRBV10-1
j_call: TRBJ2-2
clone_size: -
cdr3_aa: CASSSNTGELFF
cdr3_nt: TGCGCCAGCAGTAGCAACACCGGGGAGCTGTTTTTT

d_call: -
v_call: TRBV4-2
j_call: TRBJ1-5
clone_size: -
cdr3_aa: CASSQWSGMGVNQPQHF
cdr3_nt: TGTGCCAGCAGCCAATGGTCGGGAATGGGCGTAAATCAGCCCCAGCATTTT

d_call: -
v_call: TRBV30
j_call: TRBJ1-3
clone_size: -
cdr3_aa: CAWTVSGNTIYF
cdr3_nt: TGTGCCTGGACAGTTTCTGGAAACACCATATATTTT

d_call: -
v_call: TRBV28
j_call: TRBJ2-7
clone_size: once
cdr3_aa: CASSLGGGTYEQYF
cdr3_nt: TGTGCCAGCAGTTTGGGTGGAGGTACCTACGAGCAGTACTTC

d_call: TRBD2
v_call: TRBV4-1
j_call: TRBJ2-3
clone_size: once
cdr3_aa: CASSPGTSEDTQYF
cdr3_nt: TGCGCCAGCAGCCCCGGGACTAGCGAGGATACGCAGTATTTT

d_call: -
v_call: TRBV6-6
j_call: TRBJ2-7
clone_size: once
cdr3_aa: CASSYSSRSGNEQYF
cdr3_nt: TGTGCCAGCAGTTACAGTAGCCGGTCGGGTAACGAGCAGTACTTC

d_call: -
v_call: TRBV7-3
j_call: TRBJ2-4
clone_size: -
cdr3_aa: CASSPPRGREEAKNIQYF
cdr3_nt: TGTGCCAGCAGCCCCCCCCGGGGTAGGGAGGAGGCCAAAAACATTCAGTACTTC

d_call: TRBD2
v_call: TRBV7-6
j_call: TRBJ2-3
clone_size: -
cdr3_aa: CASSFLAGETDTQYF
cdr3_nt: TGTGCCAGCAGCTTCTTAGCGGGAGAGACAGATACGCAGTATTTT

d_call: TRBD2
v_call: TRBV19
j_call: TRBJ2-1
clone_size: -
cdr3_aa: CASRPLAGAYNEQFF
cdr3_nt: TGTGCCAGTAGGCCTCTAGCGGGAGCCTACAATGAGCAGTTCTTC